A selection of T cell receptor beta chains follows, all from one sample in a study of T cells in Graves' hyperthyroidism and ophthalmopathy. TCRdb independently ran MiXCR on the multiplex PCR reads; one entry per CDR3 protein. This table holds fewer than 500,000 distinct CDR3 sequences, more than 14% found once. The sequenced sample consisted of blood. The source is a woman in her twenties or thirties with Graves' ophthalmopathy. CDR3s include the opening cysteine and the closing phenylalanine or tryptophan. A D gene is named only where the DNA matches it firmly. Clone size is given for some rows only: seen once, a few or many times, or a class if the clone is expanded.

v_gene,d_gene,abundance,j_gene,CDR3aa,CDR3nt
TRBV20-1,TRBD2,many,TRBJ2-3,CSARDSGRRAGDTQYF,TGCAGTGCTAGAGATTCCGGGAGGCGGGCAGGTGATACGCAGTATTTT
TRBV3-1,-,many,TRBJ1-5,CASSQQGSNQPQHF,TGTGCCAGCAGCCAACAGGGGAGCAATCAGCCCCAGCATTTT
TRBV11-3,TRBD2,-,TRBJ2-5,CASSLASGVEETQYF,TGTGCCAGCAGCTTAGCAAGCGGGGTGGAAGAGACCCAGTACTTC
TRBV5-1,-,many,TRBJ2-1,CASSLPTSNEQFF,TGCGCCAGCAGCTTGCCCACTTCAAATGAGCAGTTCTTC
TRBV30,TRBD1,-,TRBJ2-2,CAWSVVQGDGELFF,TGTGCCTGGAGTGTAGTACAGGGGGACGGGGAGCTGTTTTTT
TRBV5-6,-,once,TRBJ1-1,CASSLLPVGGAFF,TGTGCCAGCAGCTTGTTGCCCGTGGGGGGGGCTTTCTTT
TRBV19,-,-,TRBJ2-1,CASSLQGIEQFF,TGTGCCAGTAGTTTACAGGGAATTGAGCAGTTCTTC
TRBV12-3/TRBV12-4,TRBD1,many,TRBJ1-2,CASSFLGQGNYGYTF,TGTGCCAGCAGTTTTCTAGGACAGGGCAACTATGGCTACACCTTC
TRBV4-2,-,-,TRBJ1-5,CASSQGGTGSDNQPQHF,TGTGCCAGCAGCCAAGGCGGTACGGGGTCAGACAATCAGCCCCAGCATTTT
TRBV20-1,-,many,TRBJ2-3,CSARPVPARADTQYF,TGCAGTGCTAGACCCGTACCTGCTCGGGCAGATACGCAGTATTTT
TRBV28,-,many,TRBJ2-5,CASTDGGGVETQYF,TGTGCCAGCACTGACGGGGGCGGGGTGGAGACCCAGTACTTC
TRBV12-3/TRBV12-4,TRBD2,many,TRBJ2-1,CASSLRAGGGNNEQFF,TGTGCCAGCAGTTTAAGAGCGGGGGGGGGAAACAATGAGCAGTTCTTC
TRBV7-9,-,few,TRBJ2-7,CASSPGANLKTYEQYF,TGTGCCAGCAGCCCCGGGGCCAATTTAAAAACCTACGAGCAGTACTTC
TRBV28,-,many,TRBJ1-2,CASSQGQGSYGYTF,TGTGCCAGCAGCCAGGGGCAGGGGAGCTATGGCTACACCTTC
TRBV2,-,many,TRBJ1-1,CASSEEGRGLTEAFF,TGTGCCAGCAGTGAAGAGGGGAGGGGCCTCACTGAAGCTTTCTTT
TRBV11-2,-,many,TRBJ2-1,CASSFFPSEQFF,TGTGCCAGCAGCTTTTTCCCATCTGAGCAGTTCTTC
TRBV20-1,-,few,TRBJ2-7,CSARTVRHEQYF,TGCAGTGCTAGGACAGTGAGGCACGAGCAGTACTTC
TRBV7-6,-,many,TRBJ2-5,CASSLDVGAQYF,TGTGCCAGCAGCTTAGACGTAGGGGCCCAGTACTTC
TRBV3-1,-,many,TRBJ2-7,CASSQGGSMQYF,TGTGCCAGCAGCCAAGGGGGGTCCATGCAGTACTTC
TRBV4-1,TRBD2,-,TRBJ2-3,CASSQEMSCGGYTDTQYF,TGCGCCAGCAGCCAAGAGATGTCTTGCGGGGGGTACACAGATACGCAGTATTTT
TRBV30,-,-,TRBJ2-7,CACSRDSSYEQYF,TGTGCCTGCTCGCGGGACAGCTCCTACGAGCAGTACTTC
TRBV24-1,-,-,TRBJ1-5,CATSDLFWLRVYSNQPQHF,TGTGCCACCAGTGATTTGTTTTGGCTCAGGGTCTATAGCAATCAGCCCCAGCATTTT
TRBV30,-,many,TRBJ1-6,CAWRVDSSYNSPLHF,TGTGCCTGGAGGGTGGACTCCTCCTATAATTCACCCCTCCACTTT
TRBV11-3,-,many,TRBJ2-5,CASSLDNAEGETQYF,TGTGCCAGCAGCTTAGATAACGCTGAGGGAGAGACCCAGTACTTC
TRBV11-2,TRBD1,many,TRBJ1-4,CASSSGQTGEKLFF,TGTGCCAGCAGCTCGGGACAGACAGGGGAAAAACTGTTTTTT
TRBV9,TRBD1,-,TRBJ2-1,CASSPTGTGDEQFF,TGTGCCAGCAGCCCCACCGGGACAGGGGATGAGCAGTTCTTC
TRBV27,TRBD1,many,TRBJ1-2,CASSPGRGQRKNYGYTF,TGTGCCAGCAGTCCAGGGAGGGGACAGCGGAAGAACTATGGCTACACCTTC
TRBV2,-,many,TRBJ1-1,CASSEPGEAFF,TGTGCCAGCAGTGAACCAGGAGAAGCTTTCTTT
TRBV6-1,-,many,TRBJ2-4,CASSKQGKENIQYF,TGTGCCAGCAGTAAACAGGGAAAGGAGAACATTCAGTACTTC
TRBV3-1,-,many,TRBJ1-1,CASSLTRARGAEAFF,TGTGCCAGCAGCCTCACGAGGGCCAGAGGGGCTGAAGCTTTCTTT
TRBV24-1,-,many,TRBJ2-5,CATSQAGQETQYF,TGTGCCACCAGTCAGGCGGGGCAAGAGACCCAGTACTTC
TRBV2,TRBD1,many,TRBJ1-2,CASTPGTGGGYTF,TGTGCCAGCACTCCCGGGACAGGGGGTGGCTACACCTTC
TRBV12-3/TRBV12-4,-,many,TRBJ2-1,CASSFPTNEQFF,TGTGCCAGCAGTTTTCCAACCAATGAGCAGTTCTTC
TRBV30,TRBD1,many,TRBJ2-7,CAWNSGGEQYF,TGTGCCTGGAATTCAGGGGGCGAGCAGTACTTC
TRBV20-1,TRBD2,many,TRBJ2-1,CSARVATRGGHNEQFF,TGCAGTGCTAGAGTGGCGACCCGGGGGGGGCACAATGAGCAGTTCTTC
TRBV28,TRBD1,many,TRBJ2-5,CASSLFGQGVEETQYF,TGTGCCAGCAGTTTATTCGGGCAGGGGGTGGAGGAGACCCAGTACTTC
TRBV13,-,many,TRBJ2-5,CASGKRTNQETQYF,TGTGCCAGCGGGAAGCGGACCAACCAAGAGACCCAGTACTTC
TRBV5-1,-,many,TRBJ2-7,CASSPSGTMLEQYF,TGCGCCAGCAGCCCCTCCGGGACAATGCTCGAGCAGTACTTC
TRBV9,-,-,TRBJ1-6,CASSLRGDSPLHF,TGTGCCAGCAGCCTCCGGGGGGATTCACCCCTCCACTTT
TRBV7-2,TRBD2,-,TRBJ2-2,CASSFSGGPPFF,TGTGCCAGCAGCTTTAGCGGGGGGCCACCGTTTTTT
TRBV6-2/TRBV6-3,-,-,TRBJ1-6,CASIQGNSPLHF,TGTGCCAGCATACAGGGAAATTCACCCCTCCACTTT
TRBV12-3/TRBV12-4,-,many,TRBJ2-5,CASRRGVGGETQYF,TGTGCCAGCAGGCGCGGGGTTGGAGGGGAGACCCAGTACTTC
TRBV7-9,-,many,TRBJ1-1,CASSLEAGRKNTEAFF,TGTGCCAGCAGCTTAGAGGCAGGGAGGAAGAACACTGAAGCTTTCTTT
TRBV29-1,TRBD2,few,TRBJ2-5,CSVEGGAGGVETQYF,TGCAGCGTTGAAGGGGGAGCGGGGGGGGTGGAGACCCAGTACTTC
TRBV20-1,TRBD1,many,TRBJ1-5,CSAQIPSGDRGLRNQPQHF,TGCAGTGCCCAAATTCCCTCCGGCGACAGGGGGCTACGCAATCAGCCCCAGCATTTT
TRBV7-8,TRBD2,many,TRBJ2-1,CASSDRLAGGLLEQFF,TGTGCCAGCAGCGATCGACTAGCGGGGGGGCTCCTGGAGCAGTTCTTC
TRBV4-1,TRBD2,many,TRBJ2-1,CASSQEKRGGFSEQFF,TGCGCCAGCAGCCAAGAGAAGCGGGGGGGCTTCTCTGAGCAGTTCTTC
TRBV9,-,few,TRBJ2-2,CASSVDGVYTGELFF,TGTGCCAGCAGCGTAGATGGGGTCTACACCGGGGAGCTGTTTTTT